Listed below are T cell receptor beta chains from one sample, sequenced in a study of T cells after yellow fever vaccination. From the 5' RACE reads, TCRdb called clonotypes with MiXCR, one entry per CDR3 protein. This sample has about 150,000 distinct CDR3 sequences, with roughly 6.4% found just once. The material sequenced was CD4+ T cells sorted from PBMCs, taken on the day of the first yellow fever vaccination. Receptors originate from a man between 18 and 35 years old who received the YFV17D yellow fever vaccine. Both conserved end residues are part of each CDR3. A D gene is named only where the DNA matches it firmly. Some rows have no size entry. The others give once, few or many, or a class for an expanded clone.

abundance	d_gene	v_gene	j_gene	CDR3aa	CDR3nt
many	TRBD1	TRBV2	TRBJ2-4	CASSGLGGRAKNIQYF	TGTGCCAGCAGTGGGCTAGGGGGCCGAGCCAAAAACATTCAGTACTTC
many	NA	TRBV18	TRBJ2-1	CASSVDTGGNEQFF	TGTGCCAGCTCAGTAGACACTGGGGGTAATGAGCAGTTCTTC
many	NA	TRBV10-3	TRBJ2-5	CAISESGVAETQYF	TGTGCCATCAGTGAGTCGGGGGTCGCGGAGACCCAGTACTTC
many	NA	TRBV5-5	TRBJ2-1	CASSLPAHNEQFF	TGTGCCAGCAGCTTGCCAGCCCACAATGAGCAGTTCTTC
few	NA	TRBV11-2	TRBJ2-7	CASSYPLAGLHEQYF	TGTGCCAGCAGTTATCCACTAGCTGGACTCCACGAGCAGTACTTC
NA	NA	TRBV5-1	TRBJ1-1	CASSLDGGSNTEAFF	TGCGCCAGCAGCTTGGATGGGGGATCGAACACTGAAGCTTTCTTT
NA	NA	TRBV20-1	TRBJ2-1	CSATKQGRGNEQFF	TGCAGTGCTACTAAACAGGGAAGGGGCAATGAGCAGTTCTTC
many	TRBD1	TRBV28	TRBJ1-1	CASNYRGRTEAFF	TGTGCCAGCAACTACAGGGGAAGGACTGAAGCTTTCTTT
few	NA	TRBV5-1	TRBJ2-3	CASSLAGTATDTQYF	TGCGCCAGCAGCTTGGCCGGAACAGCCACAGATACGCAGTATTTT
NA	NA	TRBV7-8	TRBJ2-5	CASSPQNQETQYF	TGTGCCAGCAGCCCTCAGAACCAAGAGACCCAGTACTTC
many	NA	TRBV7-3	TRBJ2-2	CASSLMNTGELFF	TGTGCCAGCAGCTTAATGAACACCGGGGAGCTGTTTTTT
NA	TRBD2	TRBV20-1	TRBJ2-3	CSASIGLATDTQYF	TGCAGTGCTAGTATAGGACTAGCAACAGATACGCAGTATTTT
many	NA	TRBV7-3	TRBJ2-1	CASSLGGVSNLNEQFF	TGTGCCAGCAGCTTAGGTGGGGTTAGCAATCTCAATGAGCAGTTCTTC
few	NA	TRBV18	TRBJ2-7	CASSSRDILNEQYF	TGTGCCAGCTCATCCCGGGACATTCTGAACGAGCAGTACTTC
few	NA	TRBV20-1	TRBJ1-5	CSARGRGNQPQHF	TGCAGTGCTAGGGGACGAGGCAATCAGCCCCAGCATTTT
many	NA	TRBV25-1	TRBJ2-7	CAATLDSYEQYF	TGTGCCGCTACCCTCGACTCCTACGAGCAGTACTTC
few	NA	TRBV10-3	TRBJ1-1	CAISEPGNTEAFF	TGTGCCATCAGTGAGCCGGGGAACACTGAAGCTTTCTTT
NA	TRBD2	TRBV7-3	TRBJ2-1	CASSPGGYGTYNEQFF	TGTGCCAGCAGCCCCGGGGGGTACGGAACCTACAATGAGCAGTTCTTC
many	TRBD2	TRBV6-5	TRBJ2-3	CASSYWRGETDTQYF	TGTGCCAGCAGTTACTGGCGGGGGGAAACGGATACGCAGTATTTT
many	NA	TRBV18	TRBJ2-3	CASSPSSPDTQYF	TGTGCCAGCTCACCATCTAGTCCAGATACGCAGTATTTT
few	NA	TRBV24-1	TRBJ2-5	CATSDPTGYQETQYF	TGTGCCACCAGTGACCCGACAGGTTACCAAGAGACCCAGTACTTC
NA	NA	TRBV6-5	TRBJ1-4	CASSYEEATNEKLFF	TGTGCCAGCAGTTACGAGGAAGCAACTAATGAAAAACTGTTTTTT
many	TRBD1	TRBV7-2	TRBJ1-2	CASSLNPGGDYGYTF	TGTGCCAGCAGCTTAAACCCAGGGGGCGACTATGGCTACACCTTC
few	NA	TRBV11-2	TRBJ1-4	CASSSGGEKLFF	TGTGCCAGCAGTTCGGGCGGGGAAAAACTGTTTTTT
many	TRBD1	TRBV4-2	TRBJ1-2	CASSHPRQGQF	TGTGCCAGCAGCCACCCCAGACAGGGGCAATTC
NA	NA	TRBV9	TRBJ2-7	CASSERGDYEQYF	TGTGCCAGCAGCGAGCGAGGGGACTACGAGCAGTACTTC
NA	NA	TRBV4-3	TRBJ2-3	CASSPYRYSSTDTQYF	TGCGCCAGCAGCCCCTACAGGTATTCTAGCACAGATACGCAGTATTTT
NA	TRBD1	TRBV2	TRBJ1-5	CASSPETGKVQPQHF	TGTGCCAGCAGCCCTGAGACAGGGAAGGTACAGCCCCAGCATTTT
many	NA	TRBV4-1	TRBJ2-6	CASSQPSGANVLTF	TGCGCCAGCAGCCAACCCTCTGGGGCCAACGTCCTGACTTTC
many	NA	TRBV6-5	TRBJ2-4	CASSYLAGPGAIQYF	TGTGCCAGCAGTTACCTGGCCGGACCGGGGGCCATTCAGTACTTC
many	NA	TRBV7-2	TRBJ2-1	CASSLGAFMGSYNEQFF	TGTGCCAGCAGCTTAGGGGCCTTCATGGGCTCCTACAATGAGCAGTTCTTC
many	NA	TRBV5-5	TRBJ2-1	CASSSRTDSTYNEQFF	TGTGCCAGCAGCTCCCGGACAGACAGTACCTACAATGAGCAGTTCTTC
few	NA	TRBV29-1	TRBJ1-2	CSVYEVGYTF	TGCAGCGTTTATGAGGTTGGCTACACCTTC
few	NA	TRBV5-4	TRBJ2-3	CASSSTLGADTQYF	TGTGCCAGCAGCTCAACCCTAGGAGCAGATACGCAGTATTTT
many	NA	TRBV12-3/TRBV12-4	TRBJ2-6	CASTITAGANVLTF	TGTGCCAGCACTATAACCGCTGGGGCCAACGTCCTGACTTTC
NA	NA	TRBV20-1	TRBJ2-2	CSASGTELNTGELFF	TGCAGTGCTAGCGGAACAGAACTTAACACCGGGGAGCTGTTTTTT
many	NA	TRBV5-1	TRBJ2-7	CASSFVGASYEQYF	TGCGCCAGCAGCTTTGTCGGAGCATCCTACGAGCAGTACTTC
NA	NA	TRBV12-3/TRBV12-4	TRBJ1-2	CASSFSTAGYGYTF	TGTGCCAGCAGTTTTTCAACAGCCGGTTACGGCTACACCTTC
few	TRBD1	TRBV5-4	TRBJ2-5	CASSAPGGEGETQYF	TGTGCCAGCAGCGCTCCAGGGGGCGAAGGGGAGACCCAGTACTTC
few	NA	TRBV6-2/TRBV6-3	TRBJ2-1	CASSYGDNEQFF	TGTGCCAGCAGTTACGGGGACAATGAGCAGTTCTTC
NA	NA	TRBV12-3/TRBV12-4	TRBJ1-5	CASNMQGDQPQHF	TGTGCCAGCAACATGCAAGGAGATCAGCCCCAGCATTTT
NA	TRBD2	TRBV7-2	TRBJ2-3	CASSLRLAGPDTQYF	TGTGCCAGCAGCTTAAGACTAGCGGGTCCAGATACGCAGTATTTT
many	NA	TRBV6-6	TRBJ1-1	CASSMNTEAFF	TGTGCCAGCAGTATGAACACTGAAGCTTTCTTT
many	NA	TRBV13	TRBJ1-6	CASSSRPDSPYSPLHF	TGTGCCAGCAGCTCGAGACCGGACAGTCCATATTCACCCCTCCACTTT
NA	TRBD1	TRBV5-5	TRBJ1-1	CASSVGQGGKNTEAFF	TGTGCCAGCAGCGTGGGACAGGGGGGTAAGAACACTGAAGCTTTCTTT
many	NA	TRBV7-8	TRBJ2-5	CASSPPSGRDVETQYF	TGTGCCAGCAGCCCGCCGTCAGGCCGGGATGTGGAGACCCAGTACTTC
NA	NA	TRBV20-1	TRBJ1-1	CSARVGSLNTEAFF	TGCAGTGCTAGAGTCGGCAGTCTGAACACTGAAGCTTTCTTT
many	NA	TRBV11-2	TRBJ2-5	CASSFNTGQETQYF	TGTGCCAGCAGCTTTAATACAGGGCAAGAGACCCAGTACTTC
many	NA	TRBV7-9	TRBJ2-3	CASSLIGLDTQYF	TGTGCCAGCAGCTTAATCGGATTAGATACGCAGTATTTT
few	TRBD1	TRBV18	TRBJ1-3	CASSPRAPGQGAGNTIYF	TGTGCCAGCTCACCACGGGCGCCGGGACAGGGGGCTGGAAACACCATATATTTT
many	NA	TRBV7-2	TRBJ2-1	CASSLAVGTAYNEQFF	TGTGCCAGCAGCTTGGCGGTTGGGACCGCCTACAATGAGCAGTTCTTC